This passage covers 12 T cell receptor beta chains from one sample sequenced in a study of blood T cell repertoires in COVID-19. TCRdb's table, derived via immunoSEQ multiplex PCR, lists solely in-frame clones and lacks some. In the table there are roughly 300,000 clones, around 87% of which are singletons. Sequencing was done on a sample of peripheral blood. The receptors originated from a woman in her forties or fifties who had recovered from COVID-19.

This clone was seen a handful of times. This rearrangement joins TRBV6-6 to TRBJ1-2, with D perhaps matching TRBD1 (5 bases). Trimming removed 7 bases at V and 4 bases at J, with 13 bases between. This CDR3 is 13 amino acids long. Looked up from germline, CDR1 is MNHNY and CDR2 is SVGAGI (reference sequence). The CDR3 nucleotides are TGTGCCAGCAAGGGGAATTGGGGCTATGGCTACACCTTC. Encoded protein: CASKGNWGYGYTF.

The DNA of the CDR3 is TGTGCCAGCAGGGTGGGGTTCGGGACAGAAGCTTTCTTT. This codes for CASRVGFGTEAFF. The chain couples TRBV5-4 to TRBJ1-1, with TRBD1 as a possible D gene (6 bases). Trimming removed 5 bases at V and 8 bases at J, with 16 bases between. The CDR3 covers 13 residues. The V gene's germline CDR1 is SGHNT and CDR2 YYREEE (reference sequence).

The V and J genes are TRBV9 and TRBJ1-6, with D maybe TRBD1 (6 bases). The germline gives CDR1 SGDLS, CDR2 YYNGEE. Trimming removed 7 bases at V and 0 bases at J, with 14 bases between. The CDR3 spans 16 residues. CDR3 region: CASSTLDSSYNSPLHF. The CDR3 nucleotides are TGTGCCAGCTCGACACTGGACAGCTCCTATAATTCACCCCTCCACTTT.

This chain links TRBV20-1 with TRBJ1-5; D may be TRBD1 (5 bases). The ends were cut back, 3 bases at V and 6 bases at J, with 18 bases in the middle. Germline CDR1 DFQATT, CDR2 SNEGSKA (reference sequence). CDR3 length equals 15 residues. The CDR3, as DNA: TGCAGTGCTAGTAGGGCAGGGACTAGGGCTCAGCCCCAGCATTTT. This sequence encodes CSASRAGTRAQPQHF.

Of note for this clone: At one end the junction does not follow the germline gene, possibly because of a read error. This chain connects TRBV5-6 to TRBJ1-1; 8 bases map to TRBD1. The germline CDR1 and CDR2 sequences are SGHDT and YYEEEE. There are 12 residues in the CDR3. CDR3 sequence: CAGRGPNTEAFF. The CDR3, as DNA: TGTGCCGGCAGGGGGCCGAACACTGAAGCTTTCTTT. The variable domain in full, completed from reference TRBV5-6 and TRBJ1-1, reads DAGVTQSPTHLIKTRGQQVTLRCSPKSGHDTVSWYQQALGQGPQFIFQYYEEEERQRGNFPDRFSGHQFPNYSSELNVNALLLGDSALYLCAGRGPNTEAFFGQGTRLTVV.

The chain joins TRBV2 to TRBJ1-1; the D is unclear. Germline lookup yields CDR1 SNHLY and CDR2 FYNNEI. CDR3 size: 14 residues. V lost 2 bases and J 0 bases, leaving 7 bases between the germline ends. CDR3 DNA: TGTGCCAGCAGTGAACGGGGAATGAACACTGAAGCTTTCTTT. This sequence encodes CASSERGMNTEAFF.

The chain uses TRBV28 and TRBJ1-5, with D hard to call. The V gene lost 6 bases and the J gene lost 5 bases, with 5 bases spanning the gap. Germline-derived CDR1 and CDR2 are MDHEN and SYDVKM. The CDR3 sequence is 11 residues long. CDR3 sequence reads: CASSRDQPQHF. CDR3 nucleotides: TGTGCCAGCAGCCGGGATCAGCCCCAGCATTTT.

The J gene is TRBJ1-2, the V gene TRBV20-1, with no clear D. This CDR3 spans 11 amino acids. Germline V lookup: CDR1 DFQATT, CDR2 SNEGSKA (reference sequence). V lost 6 bases and J lost 6, with 11 bases in between. The DNA of the CDR3 is TGCAGTGCAGGAGGAAGTAATGGCTACACCTTC. Translated: CSAGGSNGYTF.

The J gene is TRBJ2-2, the V gene TRBV19; a possible D gene is TRBD2 (5 bases). Germline CDR1 is LNHDA and CDR2 is SQIVND (reference sequence). The ends were cut back, 0 bases at V and 3 bases at J, with 5 bases in the middle. The CDR3 loop spans 14 amino acids. The CDR3 nucleotides read TGTGCCAGTAGTATAGACGGGGACACCGGGGAGCTGTTTTTT. It yields the protein CASSIDGDTGELFF.

The CDR3 loop reads CSASTDITLRYTF. The CDR3 DNA is TGCAGTGCTAGTACGGACATCACATTACGCTACACCTTC. The genes are TRBV20-1 and TRBJ1-2; D is possibly TRBD1 (5 bases). V was shortened by 3 bases and J by 9 bases, with 17 bases between the two germline ends. In germline, CDR1 is DFQATT, CDR2 SNEGSKA (reference sequence). CDR3 length: 13 amino acids.

This chain uses TRBV4-3 with TRBJ2-7, with TRBD1 identical over 8 bases. Germline loops: CDR1 LGHNA, CDR2 YSLEER. The length of the CDR3 is 16 residues. The V gene end was trimmed by 2 bases and the J gene end by 0 bases; junction bases not matched to a gene: 6. Written as DNA, the CDR3 is TGCGCCAGCAGCCAATACGGGACAGGTCTCTCCTACGAGCAGTACTTC. This sequence encodes CASSQYGTGLSYEQYF.

CDR3 loop: CASSLDGTGRGYTF. CDR3 in DNA: TGTGCCAGCAGCTTAGATGGTACAGGGAGAGGCTACACCTTC. The chain links TRBV11-3 to TRBJ1-2; D possibly corresponds to TRBD1 (6 bases). The CDR3 sequence is 14 residues long. CDR1 and CDR2 (germline): SGHNT, YENEEA. V was shortened by 0 bases and J by 8 bases, with 13 bases between the two germline ends.